These T cell receptor beta chains were read from a single sample in a study of beta chain features in type 1 diabetes. TCRdb's table, derived via immunoSEQ multiplex PCR, lists solely in-frame clones and lacks some. The data contain about 700,000 clones, roughly an eighth of them singletons. Sequences were obtained from naive CD4+ T cells from blood. Receptors originate from a man aged 18 to 29 with type 1 diabetes. CDR3s include the opening cysteine and the closing phenylalanine or tryptophan. A D gene is named only where the DNA matches it firmly. The size of a clone is reported for some rows only, either as once, few or many, or as a class for expanded clones.

clone size	D gene	J gene	V gene	CDR3 DNA	CDR3 protein
.	TRBD1	TRBJ1-1	TRBV29-1	TGCAGCGTGAAAGGGTCTACTGTGGGACAGGGGTATGACACTGAAGCTTTCTTT	CSVKGSTVGQGYDTEAFF
.	TRBD1	TRBJ2-7	TRBV19	TGTGCCAGTAGTGCAACAGGGGGCCCCGGCTCCTACGAGCAGTACTTC	CASSATGGPGSYEQYF
.	.	TRBJ1-6	TRBV28	TGTGCCAGCAGTACCGGGTGGACCTATAATTCACCCCTCCACTTT	CASSTGWTYNSPLHF
few	TRBD1	TRBJ1-2	TRBV10-3	TGTGCCATCAGTGAGTCGGAGGCGCAGGGGGCTTACTATGGCTACACCTTC	CAISESEAQGAYYGYTF
few	.	TRBJ2-7	TRBV7-2	TGTGCCAGCAGCTTAGTTTACGGCTCCTACGAGCAGTACTTC	CASSLVYGSYEQYF
few	TRBD1	TRBJ2-5	TRBV9	TGTGCCAGCAGCGTAGCAGGGACAGGGGGAGAGACCCAGTACTTC	CASSVAGTGGETQYF
.	TRBD1	TRBJ1-1	TRBV29-1	TGCAGCGTTGTCGTGACAGGGGGCGTAGACACTGAAGCTTTCTTT	CSVVVTGGVDTEAFF
few	.	TRBJ2-5	TRBV7-3	TGTGCCAGCAGCCCTGGGCCGGGCCAAGAGACCCAGTACTTC	CASSPGPGQETQYF
few	.	TRBJ2-5	TRBV2	TGTGCCAGACCTTTACTTATCGGGGGCCTCCAAGAGACCCAGTACTTC	CARPLLIGGLQETQYF
few	.	TRBJ1-5	TRBV5-6	TGTGCCAGCAGCTTTGGAGGGCCCTATAGCAATCAGCCCCAGCATTTT	CASSFGGPYSNQPQHF
few	TRBD1	TRBJ2-7	TRBV7-9	TGTGCCAGCAGTTCACAGGGGTCGTCCTACGAGCAGTACTTC	CASSSQGSSYEQYF
few	TRBD1	TRBJ2-5	TRBV5-1	TGCGCCAGCAGCTCCGGGACAGGGGCTGAGACCCAGTACTTC	CASSSGTGAETQYF
few	.	TRBJ2-3	TRBV30	TGTGCCTGGAGTCCCAGGGATACGCAGTATTTT	CAWSPRDTQYF
.	.	TRBJ1-1	TRBV14	TGTGCCAGCAGCCAAACCGGGGGAACGGGGGCTTTCTTT	CASSQTGGTGAFF
.	.	TRBJ1-5	TRBV30	TGTGCCTGGAGACAACCTGGACAGAGCAATCAGCCCCAGCATTTT	CAWRQPGQSNQPQHF
.	.	TRBJ1-2	TRBV7-6	TGTGCCAGCAGCTTAGGGCAGGACTATGGCTACACCTTC	CASSLGQDYGYTF
.	.	TRBJ1-2	TRBV6-6	TGTGCCAGCAGTTCGTCAGGCTATGGCTACACCTTC	CASSSSGYGYTF
.	.	TRBJ2-1	TRBV4-1	TGCGCCAGCAGCCCCCCTCATGAGCAGTTCTTC	CASSPPHEQFF
.	.	TRBJ1-1	TRBV25-1	TGTGCCAGCAGTGAATTCCCAGGGGCAGGGAGGAACACTGAAGCTTTCTTT	CASSEFPGAGRNTEAFF
.	TRBD1	TRBJ2-7	TRBV29-1	TGCAGCGTGGGACAGCTCTACGAGCAGTACTTC	CSVGQLYEQYF
few	.	TRBJ1-2	TRBV30	TGTGCCTGGGGTAGGGACGGCTATGGCTACACCTTC	CAWGRDGYGYTF
few	.	TRBJ1-5	TRBV6-1	TGTGCCAGCAGTTTGCTAAGTGATCAGCCCCAGCATTTT	CASSLLSDQPQHF
.	.	TRBJ1-1	TRBV5-1	TGCGCCAGCAGCCCTTTGGGGACACAGAACACTGAAGCTTTCTTT	CASSPLGTQNTEAFF
few	.	TRBJ2-5	TRBV10-3	TGTGCCATCAGTGAGAAACGGAGGGCTGGGGGGGAGACCCAGTACTTC	CAISEKRRAGGETQYF
once	.	TRBJ1-5	TRBV4-1	TGCGCCAGCAGCCAAGACTGGGACGCAGCTTATCAGCCCCAGCATTTT	CASSQDWDAAYQPQHF
.	.	TRBJ1-5	TRBV30	TGTGCCTGGAGTGGGGGCAGGGGCGGCAATCAGCCCCAGCATTTT	CAWSGGRGGNQPQHF
.	.	TRBJ2-1	TRBV7-6	TGTGCCAGCAGCTCGACGCCTTTGGGTGGAAGGGGTGAGCAGTTCTTC	CASSSTPLGGRGEQFF
.	TRBD1	TRBJ1-1	TRBV7-9	TGTGCCAGCAGCTTAGGCCGGACAGGGAACACTGAAGCTTTCTTT	CASSLGRTGNTEAFF